This record concerns one T cell receptor beta chain sequence. The antigen is undetermined. With a J-beta primer mix and a sample-barcoded 5' primer, a second PCR ran about 6 to 11 cycles. TCRdb analysed the 5' RACE reads with MiXCR anew, one entry per CDR3 protein. The sample shows about 780,000 distinct CDR3 sequences, about half of them seen only once. These data are taken from a study of blood T cells in healthy people across ages. This CDR3 has 14 residues. Germline V gene lookup returns CDR1 ENHRY and CDR2 SYGVKD. Study findings and constraints: Naive T cell percentage and TCR beta diversity correlated strongly.

This receptor was obtained from an elderly man in good health. The chain carries TRBV10-3 and TRBJ2-5; a possible D gene is TRBD1 (6 bases). The last part of the DNA fits TRBJ2-7 better; the J call may be wrong. Sequenced input: blood. The CDR3 nucleotides are TGTGCCATCAGTGAAGACAGGTACTCCTACGAGCAGTACTTC. It codes for CAISEDRYSYEQYF.